This TCR beta chain derives from a study of cytomegalovirus exposure and HLA in healthy donors. Study information: The roughly 670 first-cohort repertoires shared a platform with the roughly 120 validation repertoires, as reported in a later analysis.

Sequenced by immunoSEQ multiplex PCR; TCRdb stores in-frame clones only, minus some. The sample includes a few hundred thousand clones, roughly 83% of them seen just once. It was the approximately 110-subject validation cohort, separate from the roughly 700-subject first cohort, to which the donors belonged. Notes on the study in general: Confirmation was obtained in vitro that a few CMV-associated chains are specific for CMV antigens. High sensitivity and specificity were reportedly achieved when the classifier diagnosed cytomegalovirus status.

Per the germline V gene, CDR1 is SNHLY and CDR2 is FYNNEI. Trimming at V came to 6 bases and at J to 10 bases, leaving 11 bases not matched to a gene. CDR3 size: 14 residues. A note on this clone: Its antigen is currently unknown.

The TCR sequence derives from a woman aged 30 to 39 in good health and CMV-seropositive. The sample consisted of PBMCs. The chain couples TRBV2 to TRBJ2-1; 8 positions match TRBD2. The chain's CDR3 is CASSPGVAGPEQFF. CDR3 sequence (DNA): TGTGCCAGCAGCCCAGGGGTAGCGGGACCCGAGCAGTTCTTC.